This T cell receptor (beta chain) was sequenced in a study of T cell responses to AZD1222 COVID-19 vaccine. General observations from the study: Rises in breadth and depth of Spike-specific TCRs came after two AZD1222 doses.

Germline V gene data show CDR1 as MDHEN and CDR2 as SYDVKM. CDR3 length equals 16 residues. V shed 8 bases, J shed 3 bases, and the junction held 12 bases outside the gene matches. Repertoires were generated with immunoSEQ multiplex PCR, while TCRdb's copy carries only in-frame clones and drops some. This sample has approximately 150,000 clones; about 91% occur once, and the top ten carry roughly 4.5%. A note on this clone: Antigen unknown.

The starting material was peripheral blood, obtained on day 0 of MenACWY control vaccination. This TCR was recovered from an adult in good health. The gene calls are TRBV28 and TRBJ2-3, with 9 nucleotides matching TRBD2. In DNA, the CDR3 is TGTGCCAGCGGCTATCCGTTAGCGGGAGAGACAGATACGCAGTATTTT. Encoded protein: CASGYPLAGETDTQYF.